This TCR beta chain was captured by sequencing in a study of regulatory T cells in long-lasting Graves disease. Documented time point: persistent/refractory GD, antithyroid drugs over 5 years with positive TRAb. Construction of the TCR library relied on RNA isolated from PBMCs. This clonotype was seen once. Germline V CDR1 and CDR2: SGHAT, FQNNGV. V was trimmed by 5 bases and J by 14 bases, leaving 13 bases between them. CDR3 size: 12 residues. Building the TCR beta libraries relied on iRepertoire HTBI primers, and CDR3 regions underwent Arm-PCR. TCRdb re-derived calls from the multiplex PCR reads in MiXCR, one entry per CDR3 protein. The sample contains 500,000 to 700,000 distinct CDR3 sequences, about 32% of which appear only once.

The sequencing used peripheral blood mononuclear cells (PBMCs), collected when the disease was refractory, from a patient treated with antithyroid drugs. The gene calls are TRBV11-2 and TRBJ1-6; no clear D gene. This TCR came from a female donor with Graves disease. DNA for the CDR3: TGTGCCAGCAGCCCTAGCCCTTCGACCCTCCACTTT. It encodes CASSPSPSTLHF.